The clone carrying this TCR beta chain has just one count. This entry belongs to a study of technical replicates of blood from several donors. The CDR3 has 14 residues. The germline gives CDR1 MNHEY, CDR2 SVGAGI. V trimming: 5 bases; J trimming: 0 bases; junction bases outside the gene matches: 2. Profiling relied on immunoSEQ multiplex PCR, and the TCRdb table lists in-frame clones only, not all of them. In the table there are around 80,000 clones, around 94% of which are singletons. The sample was T cells isolated from PBMCs. The chain couples TRBV6-5 to TRBJ1-2; 8 bases map to TRBD1. The source is a human donor in good health. The CDR3 loop reads CASSGQGANYGYTF. CDR3 nucleotides: TGTGCCAGCAGTGGACAGGGAGCTAACTATGGCTACACCTTC.